These T cell receptor beta chains were read from a single sample in a study of T cells in localized non-small cell lung cancer. Using immunoSEQ multiplex PCR, the repertoire was profiled, and TCRdb retains in-frame clones only, with some absent. The sample has thousands of clones, approximately 24% seen once. The sample was lung tumor tissue, taken before any cancer treatment. The receptors come from a man aged 35 to 69 with stage II lung adenocarcinoma. The CDR3 runs from the conserved cysteine through the conserved F or W. The D gene is left open where the match is weak. Size is omitted from some rows. Given values are once, few, many or a class for expanded clones.

>13|NA|TRBJ1-2|TRBV19|NA
TGTGCCAGTAGTATGGGAGAGGGTCGCGGCTACACCTTC
CASSMGEGRGYTF
>14|NA|TRBJ1-3|TRBV11-3|NA
TGTGCCAGCAGCTTGACAGGAGCTGGAAACACCATATATTTT
CASSLTGAGNTIYF
>14|NA|TRBJ1-6|TRBV9|few
TGTGCCAGCAGCGTAGGGGTTTATAATTCACCCCTCCACTTT
CASSVGVYNSPLHF
>13|NA|TRBJ1-2|TRBV19|NA
TGTGCCAGTAGACCTGGACAAGGTGCCGGCTACACCTTC
CASRPGQGAGYTF
>16|NA|TRBJ2-2|TRBV19|NA
TGTGCCAGTAGTACCCCCGGCAGGGTGGACACCGGGGAGCTGTTTTTT
CASSTPGRVDTGELFF
>13|NA|TRBJ2-5|TRBV6-8|NA
TGTGCCAGCAGTGCCGGGACGGCGGAGACCCAGTACTTC
CASSAGTAETQYF
>15|NA|TRBJ2-1|TRBV11-3|medium-sized
TGTGCCAGCAGCTTACCGCCCAATCCCTACAATGAGCAGTTCTTC
CASSLPPNPYNEQFF
>16|TRBD2|TRBJ2-1|TRBV5-1|NA
TGCGCCAGCAGCTTGGAAGGCGGGAGGCTCGTCTATGAGCAGTTCTTC
CASSLEGGRLVYEQFF
>13|TRBD1|TRBJ1-1|TRBV6-8|NA
TGTGCCAGCAGCGAGCGGGACAGTGGGGAAGCTTTCTTT
CASSERDSGEAFF
>13|NA|TRBJ1-3|TRBV6-8|NA
TGTGCCAGCAGTACGGGCTCTGGAAACACCATATATTTT
CASSTGSGNTIYF
>12|NA|TRBJ2-1|TRBV6-8|medium-sized
TGTGCCAGCAGTGACCCAGGGAATGAGCAGTTCTTC
CASSDPGNEQFF
>14|NA|TRBJ1-2|TRBV9|NA
TGTGCCAGCAGCGTTGGACCCGCGGACTATGGCTACACCTTC
CASSVGPADYGYTF
>15|NA|TRBJ2-7|TRBV5-1|NA
TGCGCCAGCAGCCCTAATACAGGGTCCGCCTACGAGCAGTACTTC
CASSPNTGSAYEQYF
>15|TRBD2|TRBJ2-1|TRBV6-8|few
TGTGCCAGCAGGGCCGGATCTAGCGGGAGGATTGAGCAGTTCTTC
CASRAGSSGRIEQFF
>16|TRBD1|TRBJ1-1|TRBV30|NA
TGTGCCTGGAGTGCCCGACAGGGGTTTACGAACACTGAAGCTTTCTTT
CAWSARQGFTNTEAFF
>14|TRBD1|TRBJ1-3|TRBV6-8|NA
TGTGCCATCCGACAGGGTAAGTCTGGAAACACCATATATTTT
CAIRQGKSGNTIYF
>17|NA|TRBJ1-6|TRBV14|NA
TGTGCCAGCGCCCGGGGGGACGTAAGCTCCTATAATTCACCCCTCCACTTT
CASARGDVSSYNSPLHF
>13|NA|TRBJ1-1|TRBV6-8|NA
TGTGCCAGCAGTTACTCCCGACAGGATGAAGCTTTCTTT
CASSYSRQDEAFF
>15|TRBD1|TRBJ1-2|TRBV11-3|few
TGTGCCAGCAGCTTACCAGGGGGGATTAACTATGGCTACACCTTC
CASSLPGGINYGYTF
>13|NA|TRBJ2-3|TRBV6-8|few
TGTGCCAGCAGTTACTGGCAGGCAGATACGCAGTATTTT
CASSYWQADTQYF
>16|TRBD1|TRBJ1-1|TRBV11-3|few
TGTGCCAGCAGTCAAAGACAGGGAGGACAGGGCACTGAAGCTTTCTTT
CASSQRQGGQGTEAFF
>15|TRBD1|TRBJ1-1|TRBV28|NA
TGTGCCAGCCTCCCCTGGGACAGAAGAGATACTGAAGCTTTCTTT
CASLPWDRRDTEAFF
>17|TRBD2|TRBJ2-2|TRBV11-3|NA
TGTGCCAGCAGCTTTTCCCTAGCGGGATTGAACACCGGGGAGCTGTTTTTT
CASSFSLAGLNTGELFF
>14|NA|TRBJ2-7|TRBV18|NA
TGTGCCAGCTCACCCGGGACACCGTCCTACGAGCAGTACTTC
CASSPGTPSYEQYF
>17|NA|TRBJ1-1|TRBV6-8|few
TGTGCCAGCAGTCCCACGGCGGGAGGAGGATGGAACACTGAAGCTTTCTTT
CASSPTAGGGWNTEAFF
>14|NA|TRBJ2-3|TRBV28|NA
TGTGCCAGCAGTTTTGTTGCGGGCACAGATACGCAGTATTTT
CASSFVAGTDTQYF
>16|NA|TRBJ1-3|TRBV19|NA
TGTGCCAGTAGTTTCAGCCCAACCTCGAAGGGGAACACCATATATTTT
CASSFSPTSKGNTIYF
>14|TRBD1|TRBJ2-3|TRBV11-3|few
TGTGCCAGCAGCCGGGACAGGGTAGCAGATACGCAGTATTTT
CASSRDRVADTQYF
>15|NA|TRBJ1-5|TRBV6-8|NA
TGTGCCAGCAGTTACATGGGGGCTAGCAATCAGCCCCAGCATTTT
CASSYMGASNQPQHF
>15|TRBD2|TRBJ2-5|TRBV11-3|NA
TGTGCCAGCAGCTACTTAGCGGGAGGTTCGGAGACCCAGTACTTC
CASSYLAGGSETQYF
>17|TRBD1|TRBJ2-1|TRBV9|few
TGTGCCAGCAGCGTAGCTTTTAGTGGGACAGGGGGCAATGAGCAGTTCTTC
CASSVAFSGTGGNEQFF
>13|NA|TRBJ2-5|TRBV6-7|NA
TGTGCCAGCTGCCGGGGCTCAGAAGAGACCCAGTACTTC
CASCRGSEETQYF
>15|TRBD1|TRBJ1-1|TRBV19|NA
TGTGCCAGTAGTCCCCGGGGACAGATGAACACTGAAGCTTTCTTT
CASSPRGQMNTEAFF
>15|NA|TRBJ2-5|TRBV6-8|NA
TGTGCCAGCAGTCCCTCGCCAGGATCGGGGGAGACCCAGTACTTC
CASSPSPGSGETQYF
>13|NA|TRBJ2-7|TRBV7-1|NA
TGTGCCAGCAGCTTAGGCAACTCCTACGAGCAGTACTTC
CASSLGNSYEQYF